The rows below give T cell receptor beta chains drawn from one sample of a study of identifying expanded T cells in peripheral blood. Clones were sequenced by immunoSEQ multiplex PCR, and TCRdb holds only the in-frame ones, with some missing. The profile shows approximately 110,000 clones, 88% of them singletons. Input material: blood. The source is a person aged 18 to 70 in good health. Each CDR3 is given with its conserved first and last residue. D genes are given only for firm matches. Size tells how often a clone was seen (once, few, many) or the class of an expanded clone, and some rows leave it out.

>-|TRBJ2-5|TRBV6-5|-
CASSYQDSVQETQYF
TGTGCCAGCAGTTACCAGGACAGCGTCCAAGAGACCCAGTACTTC
>-|TRBJ1-4|TRBV2|-
CASREVSTNEKLFF
TGTGCCAGCAGGGAGGTCTCAACTAATGAAAAACTGTTTTTT
>-|TRBJ2-1|TRBV11-3|TRBD2
CASSESGITYNEQFF
TGTGCCAGCAGCGAAAGCGGGATAACCTACAATGAGCAGTTCTTC
>-|TRBJ1-1|TRBV4-2|-
CASSQGAKGPLYTEAFF
TGTGCCAGCAGCCAAGGAGCGAAGGGGCCCCTCTACACTGAAGCTTTCTTT
>-|TRBJ1-2|TRBV10-3|-
CAISESQGLDGYTF
TGTGCCATCAGTGAGTCGCAGGGGCTGGATGGCTACACCTTC
>once|TRBJ2-1|TRBV18|TRBD1
CASSQLGGLSYNEQFF
TGTGCCAGCTCACAACTAGGGGGCCTATCCTACAATGAGCAGTTCTTC
>-|TRBJ1-4|TRBV4-2|TRBD1
CASSQDPVGTGDEKLFF
TGTGCCAGCAGCCAAGATCCCGTCGGGACAGGGGATGAAAAACTGTTTTTT
>-|TRBJ1-6|TRBV5-6|-
CASSLGNSPLHF
TGTGCCAGCAGCTTGGGGAATTCACCCCTCCACTTT
>-|TRBJ2-3|TRBV27|TRBD2
CATWALAGGSTDTQYF
TGTGCCACCTGGGCACTAGCGGGGGGAAGCACAGATACGCAGTATTTT
>-|TRBJ1-2|TRBV4-3|-
CASSQRSYGYTF
TGCGCCAGCAGCCAACGGAGCTATGGCTACACCTTC
>-|TRBJ1-1|TRBV4-3|-
CASSQDMQKNTEAFF
TGCGCCAGCAGCCAAGATATGCAGAAGAACACTGAAGCTTTCTTT
>-|TRBJ1-3|TRBV10-3|-
CAIYSGDSGNTIYF
TGTGCCATTTACAGCGGGGACTCTGGAAACACCATATATTTT
>-|TRBJ2-3|TRBV11-3|-
CASSPRRGDTQYF
TGTGCCAGCAGCCCCAGAAGGGGAGATACGCAGTATTTT
>-|TRBJ2-7|TRBV5-6|TRBD2
CASSWGGSGRTDEQYF
TGTGCCAGCAGCTGGGGAGGTAGCGGGAGGACTGACGAGCAGTACTTC
>-|TRBJ2-7|TRBV21-1|-
CASTLAFPYEQYF
TGTGCCAGCACCCTGGCTTTTCCCTACGAGCAGTACTTC
>-|TRBJ2-1|TRBV11-1|-
CASSLRQGTYNEQFF
TGTGCCAGCAGTCTTAGGCAGGGCACATACAATGAGCAGTTCTTC
>-|TRBJ1-1|TRBV25-1|-
CASSDSHGNTEAFF
TGTGCCAGCAGTGATTCACACGGGAACACTGAAGCTTTCTTT
>-|TRBJ1-5|TRBV19|TRBD1
CASKVGQGDYQPQHF
TGTGCCAGTAAGGTGGGACAGGGCGACTATCAGCCCCAGCATTTT
>-|TRBJ1-4|TRBV4-3|-
CASSQVAEKLFF
TGCGCCAGCAGCCAAGTAGCGGAAAAACTGTTTTTT
>few|TRBJ2-1|TRBV19|-
CASSMVTDEQFF
TGTGCCAGTAGTATGGTGACTGATGAGCAGTTCTTC
>-|TRBJ2-3|TRBV2|-
CASSEEGSGRDTQYF
TGTGCCAGCAGTGAAGAGGGTAGCGGACGGGATACGCAGTATTTT
>-|TRBJ1-2|TRBV28|-
CASSRSPDYGYTF
TGTGCCAGCAGTCGTTCCCCGGACTATGGCTACACCTTC
>-|TRBJ1-2|TRBV6-5|-
CASSYRPDRRGYTF
TGTGCCAGCAGTTACCGTCCTGACAGGCGAGGCTACACCTTC
>-|TRBJ2-1|TRBV4-2|-
CASSQAGASGYNEQFF
TGTGCCAGCAGCCAAGCAGGGGCTAGCGGCTACAATGAGCAGTTCTTC
>-|TRBJ2-7|TRBV5-8|-
CASSLGISYEQYF
TGTGCCAGCAGCTTGGGGATCTCCTACGAGCAGTACTTC
>-|TRBJ2-5|TRBV7-6|-
CASSLRLETQYF
TGTGCCAGCAGTCTCAGACTTGAGACCCAGTACTTC
>-|TRBJ2-7|TRBV7-6|TRBD2
CASSQRRGGPYEQYF
TGTGCCAGCAGCCAACGGCGGGGGGGGCCCTACGAGCAGTACTTC
>-|TRBJ1-2|TRBV7-6|-
CASSLLGNYGYTF
TGTGCCAGCAGCTTACTGGGAAACTATGGCTACACCTTC
>-|TRBJ2-5|TRBV5-1|TRBD2
CASSLGAGGPETQYF
TGCGCCAGCAGCTTGGGCGCGGGGGGGCCTGAGACCCAGTACTTC
>-|TRBJ2-2|TRBV30|TRBD1
CARTTGDIITGELFF
TGTGCCCGAACAACAGGGGACATAATAACCGGGGAGCTGTTTTTT
>-|TRBJ1-6|TRBV5-5|-
CASSQIPPNSPLHF
TGTGCCAGCAGCCAGATACCTCCTAATTCACCCCTCCACTTT
>-|TRBJ1-2|TRBV2|-
CASRESYGYTF
TGTGCCAGCAGGGAATCGTATGGCTACACCTTC
>-|TRBJ2-2|TRBV6-4|-
CASRVKAETGELFF
TGTGCCAGCAGAGTAAAAGCGGAAACCGGGGAGCTGTTTTTT